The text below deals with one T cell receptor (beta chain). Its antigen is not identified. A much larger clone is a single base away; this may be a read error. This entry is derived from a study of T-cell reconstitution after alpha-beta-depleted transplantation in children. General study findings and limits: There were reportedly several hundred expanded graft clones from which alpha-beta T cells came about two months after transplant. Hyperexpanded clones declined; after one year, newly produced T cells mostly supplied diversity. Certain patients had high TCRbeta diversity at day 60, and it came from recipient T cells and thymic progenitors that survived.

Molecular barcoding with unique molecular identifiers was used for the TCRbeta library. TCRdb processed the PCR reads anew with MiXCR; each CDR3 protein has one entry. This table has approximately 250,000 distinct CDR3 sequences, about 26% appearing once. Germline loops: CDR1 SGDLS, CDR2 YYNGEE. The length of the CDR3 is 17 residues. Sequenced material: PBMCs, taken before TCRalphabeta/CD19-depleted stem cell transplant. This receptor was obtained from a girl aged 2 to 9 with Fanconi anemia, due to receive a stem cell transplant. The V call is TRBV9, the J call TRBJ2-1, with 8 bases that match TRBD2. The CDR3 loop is CSSSVDGKGVAGNEQFF. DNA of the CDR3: TGTTCCAGCAGCGTAGATGGGAAGGGAGTAGCGGGAAATGAGCAGTTCTTC. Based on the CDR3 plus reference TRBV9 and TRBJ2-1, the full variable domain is DSGVTQTPKHLITATGQRVTLRCSPRSGDLSVYWYQQSLDQGLQFLIQYYNGEERAKGNILERFSAQQFPDLHSELNLSSLELGDSALYFCSSSVDGKGVAGNEQFFGPGTRLTVL.